The clone carrying this T cell receptor beta chain has a handful of counts. Each CDR3 protein is one row after TCRdb ran MiXCR on the RT-PCR reads. The table has about 200,000 distinct CDR3 sequences, more than 35% seen once. This specimen belongs to a study of patients and donors after allogeneic stem cell transplantation. Trimming stripped 1 base from V and 3 bases from J, with 9 bases between. From germline, CDR1 is LGHNA and CDR2 YSLEER. This CDR3 contains 14 residues. The sequencing input was blood, either unsorted or a sorted T cell fraction (not recorded which). The rearrangement joins TRBV4-3 to TRBJ2-5; D gene uncertain. The clonotype was recovered from a human donor who was either an allogeneic HSCT recipient or a stem cell or donor lymphocyte infusion donor (not recorded which). It is not recorded whose cells these are; they may come from a transplant donor. The CDR3 reads CASSQVVLKETQYF. The CDR3 nucleotides are TGCGCCAGCAGCCAAGTGGTGCTAAAAGAGACCCAGTACTTC.